This TCR beta chain derives from a study of human T cells and chemical hapten exposure. Documented time point: pre-sensitization, week 0. Stated treatment: therapeutic diphenylcyclopropenone sensitization with weekly scalp DPC. Methods used by the authors: Across samples, TCR counts had a median of roughly 97,000 and ranged from roughly 20,000 to 690,600. TCRdb independently ran MiXCR on the RACE reads; one entry per CDR3 protein. TCRdb's processing, not the study's, gives the V and J calls here. This sample has some 110,000 distinct CDR3 sequences, with roughly 12% found just once. The CDR3 sequence is 14 residues long. J lost 5 bases, V lost 6 bases, and 9 bases had no gene match. Germline CDR1 reads MNHEY; CDR2 reads SVGAGI.

This material consisted of whole blood, taken in connection with sensitization to the hapten diphenylcyclopropenone (DPC). This receptor was taken from a woman between 50 and 59 years old with alopecia areata. Some clones in this sample may be carry-over from other donors' samples. The gene calls are TRBV6-5 and TRBJ2-7; 8 positions match TRBD1. The CDR3: CASRPPGTGHEQYF. CDR3 DNA: TGTGCCAGCAGGCCACCCGGGACAGGCCACGAGCAGTACTTC.